The 31 T cell receptor beta chains listed next were all sequenced from one sample in a study of blood T cells in healthy people across ages. Using a J-beta primer mix together with a sample-barcoded 5' primer, a second PCR was run for roughly 6 to 11 cycles. MiXCR was run by TCRdb on the 5' RACE reads, yielding one entry per CDR3 protein. Of roughly 1,500,000 distinct CDR3 sequences listed, roughly 32% are singletons. The source material was blood. These receptors all stem from a woman aged 25-40 years in good health.

This clonotype was seen more than once but under ten times. This chain uses TRBV20-1 with TRBJ2-6, with D unresolved. Germline CDR1 DFQATT, CDR2 SNEGSKA (reference sequence). The CDR3 length is 15 residues. Trimming took 4 bases from V and 0 from J, leaving 10 bases between them. As DNA, the CDR3 is TGCAGTGCTAATCGTCGTGGCTCTGGGGCCAACGTCCTGACTTTC. Protein product: CSANRRGSGANVLTF.

With regard to this clonotype: A much bigger clone sits one base away, suggesting this may be a read error. The chain links TRBV4-1 to TRBJ2-1, with D hard to call. The length of the CDR3 is 15 residues. Germline CDR1 is MGHRA and CDR2 is YSYEKL. Here the CDR3 reads CASGQDRAVYNEQFF. CDR3 coding DNA: TGCGCCAGCGGCCAAGATCGAGCAGTATACAATGAGCAGTTCTTC.

In its sample, this clonotype was seen a few times. The chain has TRBV5-4 and TRBJ2-5, with TRBD2 as a possible D gene (7 bases). Between the trimmed V and J ends, which lost 3 bases and 4 bases, there was a span of 19 bases. Germline assignment: CDR1 SGHNT and CDR2 YYREEE (reference sequence). The CDR3 extends over 16 amino acids. CDR3 bases: TGTGCCAGCAGCTCCGAAGGGGGGGGGCCCTTAGAGACCCAGTACTTC. Residues: CASSSEGGGPLETQYF. Looking up the rest from reference TRBV5-4 and TRBJ2-5 gives the full variable domain: ETGVTQSPTHLIKTRGQQVTLRCSSQSGHNTVSWYQQALGQGPQFIFQYYREEENGRGNFPPRFSGLQFPNYSSELNVNALELDDSALYLCASSSEGGGPLETQYFGPGTRLLVL.

This clonotype was picked up a small number of times. J is TRBJ2-3 and V is TRBV9; D is possibly TRBD1 (5 bases). This CDR3 is 15 amino acids long. The germline CDR1 and CDR2 sequences are SGDLS and YYNGEE. Between the trimmed V and J ends, which lost 0 bases and 4 bases, there was a span of 12 bases. As DNA, the CDR3 is TGTGCCAGCAGCGTAGATGTTGGGGCCGCAGATACGCAGTATTTT. It codes for CASSVDVGAADTQYF.

This rearrangement joins TRBV29-1 to TRBJ2-4, with 12 bases identical to TRBD1. The DNA end is more similar to TRBJ2-7, so the J call may be wrong. The CDR3 is 16 amino acids. Germline V gene lookup returns CDR1 SQVTM and CDR2 ANQGSEA. The DNA of the CDR3 is TGCAGCGTTGAAGAGGGGGACAGGGGGCTTTGTGACGAGCAGTACTTC. This encodes CSVEEGDRGLCDEQYF.

Notes on this clonotype: A read error may produce the germline difference seen at one junction end. The V call is TRBV7-9, the J call TRBJ1-2; 9 positions agree with TRBD1. The CDR3 runs to 15 residues. Germline V gene sequence: CDR1 SEHNR, CDR2 FQNEAQ (reference sequence). CDR3 loop: CANSPGQGKAYGYTF. CDR3 in DNA: TGTGCCAACAGCCCGGGACAGGGAAAGGCTTATGGCTACACCTTC.

J is TRBJ1-4 and V is TRBV7-6; D gene unclear. The CDR3 runs 13 residues. V was cut by 0 bases and J by 10 bases, with 9 bases left in between. Germline V gives CDR1 SGHVS, CDR2 FNYEAQ. CDR3 sequence (DNA): TGTGCCAGCAGCTTAGCTGGGGTCGGAAAACTGTTTTTT. Translating it yields CASSLAGVGKLFF.

The rearrangement uses TRBV7-9 and TRBJ2-5, with a weak D call TRBD1 (5 bases). From germline, CDR1 is SEHNR and CDR2 FQNEAQ (reference sequence). The CDR3 contains 15 residues. V lost 4 bases, J lost 1 base, and 13 bases lay in between. DNA for the CDR3: TGTGCCAGCAGCTCATTGCTCCAGGGCCAAGAGACCCAGTACTTC. Amino acid sequence: CASSSLLQGQETQYF.

The V call is TRBV5-1, the J call TRBJ1-3; tentative D call: TRBD1 (6 bases). The CDR3 length is 15 residues. Germline V gene sequence: CDR1 SGHRS, CDR2 YFSETQ. Trimming cost V 0 bases and J 2 bases, with 9 bases left between them. The CDR3 coding sequence is TGCGCCAGCAGCTTGGAGGCAGGGGCTGGAAACACCATATATTTT. It encodes CASSLEAGAGNTIYF. The whole variable domain, remainder taken from reference TRBV5-1 and TRBJ1-3, is KAGVTQTPRYLIKTRGQQVTLSCSPISGHRSVSWYQQTPGQGLQFLFEYFSETQRNKGNFPGRFSGRQFSNSRSEMNVSTLELGDSALYLCASSLEAGAGNTIYFGEGSWLTVV.

In its sample, this clonotype was seen a few times. The V and J genes are TRBV7-2 and TRBJ2-1; 10 nucleotides align to TRBD2. This CDR3 is built from 15 residues. Germline-derived CDR1 and CDR2 are SGHTA and FQGNSA. V lost 5 bases, J lost 6 bases, and 7 bases stayed unmatched. This chain's CDR3 is CASSLGLAMSNEQFF. The DNA of the CDR3 is TGTGCCAGCAGCCTGGGACTAGCGATGTCCAATGAGCAGTTCTTC.

The chain links TRBV2 to TRBJ2-1; possible D gene TRBD2, 6 bases. The V end was cut by 7 bases, the J end by 7 bases, with 14 bases between. The germline gives CDR1 SNHLY, CDR2 FYNNEI. The CDR3 sequence is 13 residues long. CDR3 nucleotides: TGTGCCAGCAACGTCGGGGGTAGGAATGAGCAGTTCTTC. This codes for CASNVGGRNEQFF.

The rearrangement links TRBV6-2 or TRBV6-3 to TRBJ2-7, with 8 bases fitting TRBD2. The CDR3 has 16 amino acids. Germline V gives CDR1 MNHEY, CDR2 SVGEGT. Trimming took 0 bases from V and 2 from J; bases not matched to a gene: 6. CDR3 DNA sequence: TGTGCCAGCAGTTACTCGATGGTTAGCGGGACCTACGAGCAGTACGTC. Translating it yields CASSYSMVSGTYEQYV.

The chain recombines TRBV18 with TRBJ1-2; D not resolved. CDR1 is KGHSH and CDR2 is LQKENI in the germline V gene. The CDR3 is made up of 15 amino acids. Trimming stripped 2 bases from V and 0 bases from J, with 10 bases between. In DNA, the CDR3 is TGTGCCAGCTCACCAGGGGAAGAGGCTAACTATGGCTACACCTTC. The encoded protein is CASSPGEEANYGYTF.

The chain has TRBV7-2 and TRBJ2-5, with a possible D match to TRBD2 (6 bases). The CDR3 runs to 14 residues. Germline V lookup: CDR1 SGHTA, CDR2 FQGNSA. V was shortened by 2 bases and J by 2 bases, with 9 bases between the two germline ends. The CDR3 spells CASSLWGEQETQYF. For the CDR3, the DNA is TGTGCCAGCAGCTTATGGGGGGAACAAGAGACCCAGTACTTC.

Details on this clonotype: One end of the junction fails to match germline, which may point to a read error. J is TRBJ2-5 and V is TRBV7-9, with 7 bases identical to TRBD2. The CDR3 contains 14 residues. Per germline, CDR1 SEHNR and CDR2 FQNEAQ (reference sequence). Here the CDR3 reads CTSTKSGAQETQYF. As DNA, the CDR3 is TGTACCAGCACAAAAAGCGGGGCACAAGAGACCCAGTACTTC.

The chain is built from TRBV20-1 and TRBJ2-1, with D perhaps TRBD2 (6 bases). Trimming shortened V by 0 bases and J by 6 bases, and 15 bases separated the two germline ends. CDR3 length: 15 residues. CDR1 and CDR2 (germline): DFQATT, SNEGSKA (reference sequence). CDR3 sequence (DNA): TGCAGTGCTAGAGATGGTGGGGGGTGGTTCAATGAGCAGTTCTTC. Translating gives CSARDGGGWFNEQFF.

This chain joins TRBV12-3 or TRBV12-4 and TRBJ1-2; D call uncertain. The CDR3 consists of 12 residues. V was clipped by 6 bases and J by 10 bases, with 15 bases between them. CDR3 bases: TGTGCCAGCAGCCTTTTTAGCGGTTACTACACCTTC. Encoded protein: CASSLFSGYYTF.

This rearrangement joins TRBV4-1 to TRBJ2-3; 7 nucleotides align to TRBD2. The CDR3 loop spans 16 amino acids. Unmatched junction bases numbered 11, after V lost 4 bases and J lost 4 bases. Germline values: CDR1 MGHRA, CDR2 YSYEKL. CDR3 residues: CASSRPAGGSADTQYF. In DNA form, the CDR3 reads TGCGCCAGCAGCCGGCCTGCGGGCGGGAGCGCAGATACGCAGTATTTT.

This clonotype was detected only a few times. J is TRBJ2-2 and V is TRBV5-1, with 8 bases fitting TRBD1. Trimming at V came to 4 bases and at J to 1 base, leaving 3 bases not matched to a gene. Looked up from germline, CDR1 is SGHRS and CDR2 is YFSETQ. The CDR3 has 15 amino acids. The CDR3 coding sequence is TGCGCCAGCAGCACCGGACAGGGGAACACCGGGGAGCTGTTTTTT. It specifies CASSTGQGNTGELFF.

This clonotype has more than one count but fewer than ten. The V call is TRBV29-1, the J call TRBJ2-2; D is ambiguous. Looked up from germline, CDR1 is SQVTM and CDR2 is ANQGSEA. The CDR3 contains 13 residues. The germline V and J ends were trimmed by 4 bases and 0 bases, with 6 bases remaining between them. CDR3 sequence (DNA): TGCAGCGTTGCCGACACGAACACCGGGGAGCTGTTTTTT. Translating it yields CSVADTNTGELFF.

On this clonotype itself: The CDR3 ends on some other residue instead of the conserved phenylalanine or tryptophan, so this is likely a read error. The chain uses TRBV27 and TRBJ2-1; 12 nucleotides line up with TRBD2. After removal of 5 bases from V and 6 bases from J, the junction contained 11 bases not matched to a gene. This CDR3 is 17 amino acids long. Per germline, CDR1 MNHEY and CDR2 SMNVEV (reference sequence). CDR3 nucleotides: TGTGCCAGCAGTCCGATCGGACTAGCGGGGTCTGGCAATGAGCAGTTCTCC. It yields the protein CASSPIGLAGSGNEQFS.

V gene TRBV27 combines with J gene TRBJ2-1; a weak D match, TRBD2 (6 bases). The CDR3 runs 14 residues. Trimming took 7 bases from V and 6 from J, leaving 16 bases between them. Per the germline V gene, CDR1 is MNHEY and CDR2 is SMNVEV (reference sequence). The CDR3 DNA is TGTGCCAGCACTCCACTAGCTTCAGGCAATGAGCAGTTCTTC. Protein product: CASTPLASGNEQFF.

V and J are TRBV4-1 and TRBJ2-7; tentatively, D is TRBD1 (6 bases). Germline V gene lookup returns CDR1 MGHRA and CDR2 YSYEKL. V was pared by 1 base and J by 7 bases, with 14 bases between. The CDR3 covers 14 residues. Here the CDR3 reads CASSQVQGLEEQYF. The CDR3 DNA follows: TGCGCCAGCAGCCAAGTACAGGGATTGGAAGAGCAGTACTTC.

The rearrangement links TRBV20-1 to TRBJ2-1, with TRBD2 matching 8 bases. This CDR3 region has 14 residues. The germline gives CDR1 DFQATT, CDR2 SNEGSKA (reference sequence). With 5 bases clipped from V and 7 bases from J, the junction kept 10 bases outside the gene matches. The CDR3 region is CSAVLSGSRNEQFF. The CDR3, as DNA: TGCAGTGCTGTTCTCAGCGGGAGTAGGAATGAGCAGTTCTTC.

A note on this clonotype: The junction does not match germline at one end; this may be a read error. The J gene is TRBJ2-5, the V gene TRBV28, with 7 bases lining up with TRBD1. The J call is doubtful: the DNA matches TRBJ2-7 better. Looked up from germline, CDR1 is MDHEN and CDR2 is SYDVKM. The CDR3 totals 15 residues. The CDR3 DNA is TGCGCCAGCAGTTTCTCTCCCACAGGGGTCTACGAGCAGTACTTC. Translating it yields CASSFSPTGVYEQYF.

The chain couples TRBV13 to TRBJ2-3; the D is unclear. Germline V gene sequence: CDR1 PRHDT, CDR2 FYEKMQ (reference sequence). Trimming took off 6 bases at V and 3 bases at J, with 13 bases between the two ends. This CDR3 comprises 14 residues. The chain's CDR3 is CASSQEPGTDTQYF. The CDR3, as DNA: TGTGCCAGCAGTCAAGAACCCGGAACAGATACGCAGTATTTT.

This clonotype occurred many times. V is TRBV7-9 and J is TRBJ1-2; D gene unclear. The length of the CDR3 is 13 residues. CDR1 is SEHNR, CDR2 FQNEAQ, per germline (reference sequence). Trimming pared 5 bases from V and 4 bases from J, leaving 11 bases between. The CDR3 reads CASSPRAGYGYTF. The DNA of the CDR3 is TGTGCCAGCAGCCCAAGGGCAGGCTATGGCTACACCTTC. The variable domain in full, with the rest retrieved from reference TRBV7-9 and TRBJ1-2, is DTGVSQNPRHKITKRGQNVTFRCDPISEHNRLYWYRQTLGQGPEFLTYFQNEAQLEKSRLLSDRFSAERPKGSFSTLEIQRTEQGDSAMYLCASSPRAGYGYTFGSGTRLTVV.

This clonotype was seen a handful of times. The J gene is TRBJ2-5, the V gene TRBV20-1; a weak D match, TRBD2 (5 bases). CDR3 length: 15 amino acids. Germline V gene data show CDR1 as DFQATT and CDR2 as SNEGSKA (reference sequence). V lost 3 bases and J 3 bases, leaving 17 bases between the germline ends. The CDR3 sequence is CSASRSGRFEETQYF. The CDR3 DNA reads as TGCAGTGCTAGTAGGAGCGGACGATTTGAAGAGACCCAGTACTTC.

The V gene is TRBV20-1, the J gene TRBJ1-1; D is possibly TRBD1 (6 bases). The germline gives CDR1 DFQATT, CDR2 SNEGSKA (reference sequence). The CDR3 sequence is 14 residues long. V dropped 0 bases and J dropped 1 base, with 9 bases sitting between them. The CDR3, as DNA: TGCAGTGCTAGAGAGACAGGCCAGAACACTGAAGCTTTCTTT. Encoded protein: CSARETGQNTEAFF.

The table lists this clonotype with a few counts. The J gene is TRBJ1-2, the V gene TRBV6-1; 9 bases are a match to TRBD1. Germline CDR1 is MNHNS and CDR2 is SASEGT. V was pared by 5 bases and J by 6 bases, with 10 bases of the junction left unmatched. This CDR3 contains 15 residues. The chain's CDR3 is CASSSRDRALHGYTF. CDR3 nucleotides: TGTGCCAGCAGTTCACGGGACAGGGCTCTTCATGGCTACACCTTC.

This clonotype was detected only a few times. This chain connects TRBV25-1 to TRBJ2-1; 9 bases fit TRBD1. The V and J ends lost 9 bases and 2 bases, in that order; junction bases with no gene match: 5. This CDR3 is built from 14 residues. The germline gives CDR1 MGHDK, CDR2 SYGVNS. The CDR3 region is CASRGQGPYNEQFF. For the CDR3, the DNA is TGTGCCAGTCGTGGACAGGGGCCCTACAATGAGCAGTTCTTC.